This TCR beta chain is from a study of blood T cell repertoires in COVID-19. Across the whole study: PBMCs, B-cell-depleted T cells, or T cells provided the cDNA or gDNA that made up the material.

The CDR3 runs to 15 residues. Unmatched junction bases numbered 6, after V lost 6 bases and J lost 4 bases. The germline V gene encodes CDR1 SGHTA and CDR2 FQGNSA. There are a few counts of this clone. TCRdb keeps only in-frame clones here, not all; method: immunoSEQ multiplex PCR. The sample lists approximately 100,000 clones, approximately 88% seen once, with 3.5% to 4% in the top ten. V usage is TRBV7-2 and J usage is TRBJ2-1, with TRBD2 identical over 10 bases. The clonotype originates from a woman aged 55-69 years with acute or convalescent COVID-19. Sequenced sample: peripheral blood. CDR3 nucleotide sequence: TGTGCCAGCAGGGGCCCGGGACTAGCGTACAATGAGCAGTTCTTC. This encodes CASRGPGLAYNEQFF.